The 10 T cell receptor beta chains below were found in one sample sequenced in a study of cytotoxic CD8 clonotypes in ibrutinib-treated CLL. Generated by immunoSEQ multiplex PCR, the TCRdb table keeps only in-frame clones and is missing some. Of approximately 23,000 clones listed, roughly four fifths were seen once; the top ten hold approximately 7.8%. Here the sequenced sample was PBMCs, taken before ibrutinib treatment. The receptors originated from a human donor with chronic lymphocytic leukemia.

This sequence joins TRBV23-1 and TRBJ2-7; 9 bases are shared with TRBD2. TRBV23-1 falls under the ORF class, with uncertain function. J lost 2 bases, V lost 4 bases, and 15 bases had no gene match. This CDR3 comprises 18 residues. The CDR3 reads CASSRNGRGLAGTYEQYF. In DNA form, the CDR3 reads TGCGCCAGCAGTCGAAACGGGAGGGGTCTAGCGGGGACCTACGAGCAGTACTTC.

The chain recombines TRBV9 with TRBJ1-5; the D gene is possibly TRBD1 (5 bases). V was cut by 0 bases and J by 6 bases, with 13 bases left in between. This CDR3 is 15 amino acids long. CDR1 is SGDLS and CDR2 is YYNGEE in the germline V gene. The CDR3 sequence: CASSVGKGTAQPQHF. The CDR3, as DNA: TGTGCCAGCAGCGTAGGCAAAGGGACCGCTCAGCCCCAGCATTTT.

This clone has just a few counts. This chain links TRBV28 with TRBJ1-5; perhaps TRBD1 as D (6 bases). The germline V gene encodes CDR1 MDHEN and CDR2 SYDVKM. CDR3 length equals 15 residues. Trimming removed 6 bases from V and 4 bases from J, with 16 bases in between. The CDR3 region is CASSLQGGDNQPQHF. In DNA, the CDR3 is TGTGCCAGCAGCCTACAGGGCGGTGATAATCAGCCCCAGCATTTT.

Here the CDR3 DNA reads TGTGCCACCCTTTCTGGGGGGGCCAATCAGCCCCAGCATTTT. Translating it yields CATLSGGANQPQHF. The chain links TRBV28 to TRBJ1-5, with a weak D call TRBD1 (6 bases). The CDR3 has 14 residues. From germline, CDR1 is MDHEN and CDR2 SYDVKM. V gave up 10 bases and J gave up 3 bases, with 16 bases separating them.

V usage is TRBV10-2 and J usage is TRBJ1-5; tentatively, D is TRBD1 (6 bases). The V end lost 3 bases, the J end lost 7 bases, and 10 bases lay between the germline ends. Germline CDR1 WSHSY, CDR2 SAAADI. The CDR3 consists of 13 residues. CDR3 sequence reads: CASSDPGGQPQHF. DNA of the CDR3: TGCGCCAGCAGTGATCCGGGGGGCCAGCCCCAGCATTTT.

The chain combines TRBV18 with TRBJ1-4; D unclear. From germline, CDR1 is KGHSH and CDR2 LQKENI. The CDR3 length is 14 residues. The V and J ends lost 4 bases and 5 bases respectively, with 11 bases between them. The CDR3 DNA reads TGTGCCAGCTCACAATTGGACGGAAATGAAAAACTGTTTTTT. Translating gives CASSQLDGNEKLFF.

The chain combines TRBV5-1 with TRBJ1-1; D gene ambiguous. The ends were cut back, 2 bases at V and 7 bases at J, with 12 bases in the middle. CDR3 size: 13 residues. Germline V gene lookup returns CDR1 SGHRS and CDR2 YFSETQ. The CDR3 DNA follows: TGCGCCAGCAGCTTCTTCGGTGTGGATGAAGCTTTCTTT. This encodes CASSFFGVDEAFF.

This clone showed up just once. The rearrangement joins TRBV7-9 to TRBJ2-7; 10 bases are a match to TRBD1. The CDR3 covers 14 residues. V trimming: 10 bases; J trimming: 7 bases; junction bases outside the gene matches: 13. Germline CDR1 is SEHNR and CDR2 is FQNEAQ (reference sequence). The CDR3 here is CATLPGDRGREQYF. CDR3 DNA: TGTGCCACACTGCCCGGGGACAGGGGTAGAGAGCAGTACTTC.

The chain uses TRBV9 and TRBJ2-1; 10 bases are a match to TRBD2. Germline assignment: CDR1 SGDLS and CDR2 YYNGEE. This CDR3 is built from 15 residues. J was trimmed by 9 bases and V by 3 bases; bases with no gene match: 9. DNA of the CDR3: TGTGCCAGCAGCGCGAGGAGCGGGGGGGCCACTGAGCAGTTCTTC. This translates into CASSARSGGATEQFF. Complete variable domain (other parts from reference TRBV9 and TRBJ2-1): DSGVTQTPKHLITATGQRVTLRCSPRSGDLSVYWYQQSLDQGLQFLIQYYNGEERAKGNILERFSAQQFPDLHSELNLSSLELGDSALYFCASSARSGGATEQFFGPGTRLTVL.

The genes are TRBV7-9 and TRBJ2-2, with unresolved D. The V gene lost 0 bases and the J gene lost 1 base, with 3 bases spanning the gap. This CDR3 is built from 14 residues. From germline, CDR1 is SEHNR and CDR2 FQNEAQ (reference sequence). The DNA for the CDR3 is TGTGCCAGCAGCTTAGCCGGGAACACCGGGGAGCTGTTTTTT. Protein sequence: CASSLAGNTGELFF.